Sequencing of this T cell receptor (beta chain) was carried out in a study of blood T cell repertoires in COVID-19. Study-wide background: The United States, Italy and Spain provided the acute and convalescent COVID-19 samples. T cells, B-cell-depleted T cells, or PBMCs provided the cDNA or gDNA that served as material.

This clone was recorded only once. Original methodology: Estimated nucleated cell counts came from reference gene primer amplification. The protocol was immunoSEQ multiplex PCR, while the TCRdb copy is restricted to in-frame clones and leaves out a portion. The V and J calls and the clone size are those of that table, but D and trimming were determined from the DNA. Of more than 110,000 clones listed, about three quarters are singletons. V was pared by 1 base and J by 6 bases, with 9 bases between. The CDR3 is 13 residues long. Germline V gives CDR1 LNHDA, CDR2 SQIVND (reference sequence). This TCR was sampled from a woman in her fifties or sixties with active or convalescent COVID-19. The sequenced material came from peripheral blood. This rearrangement joins TRBV19 to TRBJ1-2, with TRBD1 as a possible D gene (5 bases). The CDR3 DNA is TGTGCCAGTAGTATAGGCAGGGATAATGGCTACACCTTC. Translation gives CASSIGRDNGYTF.